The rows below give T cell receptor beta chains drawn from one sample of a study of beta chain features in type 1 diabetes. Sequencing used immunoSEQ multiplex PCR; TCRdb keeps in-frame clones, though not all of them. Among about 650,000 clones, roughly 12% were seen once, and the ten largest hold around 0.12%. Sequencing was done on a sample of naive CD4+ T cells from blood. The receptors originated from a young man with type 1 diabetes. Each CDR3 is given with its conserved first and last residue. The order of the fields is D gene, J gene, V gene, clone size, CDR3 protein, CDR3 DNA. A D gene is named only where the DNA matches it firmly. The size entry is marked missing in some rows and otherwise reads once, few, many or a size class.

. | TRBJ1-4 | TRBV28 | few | CASSPGAQSNEKLFF | TGTGCCAGCAGTCCTGGAGCTCAGTCTAATGAAAAACTGTTTTTT
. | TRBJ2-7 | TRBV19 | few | CASSLQGGYSSYEQYF | TGTGCCAGTAGTCTGCAGGGTGGATATAGCTCCTACGAGCAGTACTTC
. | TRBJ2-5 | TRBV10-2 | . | CASSPGLWGTQYF | TGCGCCAGCAGCCCGGGACTGTGGGGGACCCAGTACTTC
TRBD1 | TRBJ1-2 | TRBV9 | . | CASSATGTGNLDYTF | TGTGCCAGCAGCGCGACCGGGACAGGGAACTTGGACTACACCTTC
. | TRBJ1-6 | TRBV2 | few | CASSSTERASPLHF | TGTGCCAGCAGCTCAACCGAGAGGGCTTCACCCCTCCACTTT
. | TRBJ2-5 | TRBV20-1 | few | CSARWRETQYF | TGCAGTGCTAGATGGCGAGAGACCCAGTACTTC
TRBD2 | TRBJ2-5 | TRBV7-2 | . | CASSRRLAGGQETQYF | TGTGCCAGCAGCCGAAGACTAGCGGGGGGACAAGAGACCCAGTACTTC
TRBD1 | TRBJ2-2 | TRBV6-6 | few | CASRDRPGELFF | TGTGCCAGCAGGGACAGGCCCGGGGAGCTGTTTTTT
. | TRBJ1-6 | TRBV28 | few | CASSLYVGGVGSSPLHF | TGTGCCAGCAGTTTATATGTCGGGGGCGTAGGAAGTTCACCCCTCCACTTT
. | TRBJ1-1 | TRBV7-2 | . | CASSKSRSLGTEAFF | TGTGCCAGCAGCAAATCGCGCAGCTTGGGCACTGAAGCTTTCTTT
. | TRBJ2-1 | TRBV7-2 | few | CASSLQGTNSNEQFF | TGTGCCAGCAGCTTGCAGGGGACTAATTCCAATGAGCAGTTCTTC
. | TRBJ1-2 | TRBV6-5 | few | CASSYSKGFNYGYTF | TGTGCCAGCAGTTACTCGAAGGGATTTAACTATGGCTACACCTTC
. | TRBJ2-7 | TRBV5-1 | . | CASSTDSSSYEQYF | TGCGCCAGCAGTACTGACAGCAGCTCCTACGAGCAGTACTTC
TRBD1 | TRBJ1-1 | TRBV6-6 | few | CASKVGDSEAFF | TGTGCCAGCAAGGTTGGGGACAGTGAAGCTTTCTTT
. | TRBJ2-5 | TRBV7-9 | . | CASSLALGAHVAQETQYF | TGTGCCAGCAGCTTAGCGCTAGGGGCCCACGTAGCCCAAGAGACCCAGTACTTC
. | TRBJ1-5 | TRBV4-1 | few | CASSQHEDRKDQPQHF | TGCGCCAGCAGCCAACATGAGGACAGAAAAGATCAGCCCCAGCATTTT
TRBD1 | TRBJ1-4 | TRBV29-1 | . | CSVESGTGATNEKLFF | TGCAGCGTTGAATCGGGGACAGGCGCAACTAATGAAAAACTGTTTTTT
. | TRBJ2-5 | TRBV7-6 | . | CASSLVANRPTQYF | TGTGCCAGCAGCTTAGTAGCTAACCGCCCGACCCAGTACTTC
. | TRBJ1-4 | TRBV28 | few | CASRAYSINEKLFF | TGTGCCAGCAGGGCATACTCCATTAATGAAAAACTGTTTTTT
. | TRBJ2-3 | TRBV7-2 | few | CASSTKFTGLDTQYF | TGTGCCAGCAGCACCAAATTCACAGGGTTGGATACGCAGTATTTT
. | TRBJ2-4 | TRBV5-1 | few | CASSGPGTKNIQYF | TGCGCCAGCAGCGGTCCGGGCACCAAAAACATTCAGTACTTC
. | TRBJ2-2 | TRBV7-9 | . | CASRKGLNTGELFF | TGTGCCAGCCGGAAGGGGTTAAACACCGGGGAGCTGTTTTTT
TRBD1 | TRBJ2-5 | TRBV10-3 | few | CAISLQGAGETQYF | TGTGCCATCAGTCTACAGGGGGCTGGGGAGACCCAGTACTTC
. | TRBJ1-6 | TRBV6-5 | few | CASSTSSYNSPLHF | TGTGCCAGCAGTACGAGCTCCTATAATTCACCCCTCCACTTT
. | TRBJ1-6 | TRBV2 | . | CASRSPRISPLHF | TGTGCCAGCAGATCGCCCCGGATTTCACCCCTCCACTTT
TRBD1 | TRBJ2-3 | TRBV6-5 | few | CASSRTGAETDTQYF | TGTGCCAGCAGTCGGACAGGGGCAGAAACAGATACGCAGTATTTT
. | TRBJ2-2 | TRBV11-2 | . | CASSDREAGELFF | TGTGCCAGCAGCGACAGGGAGGCCGGGGAGCTGTTTTTT